This T cell receptor beta chain stems from a study of cytomegalovirus exposure and HLA in healthy donors. Overall study context: Earlier, 95 million to 130 million unique TCR beta sequences were recovered from 170 million or so T cells by an analysis.

Use of 60 Vbeta and 13 Jbeta primers characterized the PCR. TCRdb keeps only in-frame clones here, not all; method: immunoSEQ multiplex PCR. The table shows about 230,000 clones, with 70% to 90% occurring only once. Findings of the study overall: Within an earlier analysis, most TCR beta V segments proved productive either about 90% or about 30% of the time. Cytomegalovirus-associated status was assigned to 150 or so TCR beta chains.

Germline V CDR1 and CDR2: SGHRS, YFSETQ. The CDR3 runs 16 residues. V was trimmed by 0 bases and J by 3 bases, leaving 13 bases between them. In the case of this clone: Antigen unknown.

Donors likely had unrecorded immune exposures despite being nominally healthy when sampled. The rearrangement uses TRBV5-1 and TRBJ2-1; D possibly corresponds to TRBD2 (7 bases). The sequenced sample consisted of PBMCs. The TCR sequence derives from a girl aged 2-10 years in good health and CMV-seronegative. The CDR3 here is CASSLAKGEGYNEQFF. The CDR3 DNA reads TGCGCCAGCAGCTTGGCCAAGGGGGAGGGCTACAATGAGCAGTTCTTC.